This is a list of T cell receptor beta chains from one sample in a study of brain T cells in children with intractable seizures. Libraries were prepared by immunoSEQ multiplex PCR; TCRdb keeps only in-frame clonotypes and omits some of them. The sample shows 65,000 to 85,000 clones, 85% to 95% of them seen only once. Sequenced material: peripheral blood, taken at surgery. The source is a boy in the first two years of life with tuberous sclerosis and intractable seizures. Each CDR3 is given with its conserved first and last residue. A D gene is named only where the DNA matches it firmly. Expanded clones get a size class; other rows say once, few or many, or leave the size out.

.,TRBJ1-3,TRBD1,TRBV6-5,14,TGTGCCAGCAGTTCTGGGACAGTTGGAAACACCATATATTTT,CASSSGTVGNTIYF
.,TRBJ2-1,.,TRBV2,14,TGTGCCAGCAGTGAAGCGGGGGGGCCCAATGAGCAGTTCTTC,CASSEAGGPNEQFF
.,TRBJ2-5,.,TRBV5-6,15,TGTGCCAGCAGCCTGGCCCCGGGGGGCGGGGAGACCCAGTACTTC,CASSLAPGGGETQYF
.,TRBJ2-1,.,TRBV27,13,TGTGCCAGCAGGCCTGGGACTGATAATGAGCAGTTCTTC,CASRPGTDNEQFF
.,TRBJ2-2,.,TRBV11-2,19,TGTGCCAGCAGCTTATTATGGGGCCCACTTTGGGGTATGGGCGGGGAGCTGTTTTTT,CASSLLWGPLWGMGGELFF
.,TRBJ2-7,.,TRBV6-1,12,TGTGCCAGCAGTGAGTTGGGCTACGAGCAGTACTTC,CASSELGYEQYF
.,TRBJ1-2,.,TRBV5-4,15,TGTGCCAGCAGCAACAAGACGGAATCTCTCTATGGCTACACCTTC,CASSNKTESLYGYTF
.,TRBJ2-5,.,TRBV12-3/TRBV12-4,12,TGTGCCAGCAGTTTCTCTTGGGGGCCCCAGTACTTC,CASSFSWGPQYF
.,TRBJ2-7,TRBD2,TRBV6-5,14,TGTGCCAGCAGACCCGGGACTAGCGGCTACGAGCAGTACTTC,CASRPGTSGYEQYF
.,TRBJ2-1,.,TRBV25-1,15,TGTGCCAGCAGTGAAAGGATGAGCTCCTACAATGAGCAGTTCTTC,CASSERMSSYNEQFF
.,TRBJ2-3,TRBD2,TRBV19,12,TGTGCCACCCACGGGGGGGACGATACGCAGTATTTT,CATHGGDDTQYF
.,TRBJ1-2,.,TRBV21-1,14,TGTGCCAGCAGCAAAGGAGGGCTTAACTATGGCTACACCTTC,CASSKGGLNYGYTF
.,TRBJ2-7,TRBD2,TRBV28,14,TGTGCCAGCACCGAAACTAGCGGGGGTTACGAGCAGTACTTC,CASTETSGGYEQYF
.,TRBJ1-1,.,TRBV7-3,15,TGTGCCAGCAGCTTAAATGGTCAGGTAAACACTGAAGCTTTCTTT,CASSLNGQVNTEAFF
once,TRBJ1-1,TRBD1,TRBV3-1/TRBV3-2,15,TGTGCCAGCAGCCAAAGCCGTACAGGGGACACTGAAGCTTTCTTT,CASSQSRTGDTEAFF
.,TRBJ1-4,TRBD1,TRBV13,15,TGTGCCAGCAGGAAAACCGGGACAGGGCATGAAAAACTGTTTTTT,CASRKTGTGHEKLFF
.,TRBJ2-7,.,TRBV5-4,16,TGTGCCAGCAGCTTGGGACTTGGGGAGATGGTGAACGAGCAGTACTTC,CASSLGLGEMVNEQYF
.,TRBJ1-1,.,TRBV6-6,14,TGTGCCAGCAGTTACTCGAGTAGGGTCACTGAAGCTTTCTTT,CASSYSSRVTEAFF
once,TRBJ2-3,.,TRBV9,15,TGTGCCAGCAGCGTATATCAGCGTAGCACAGATACGCAGTATTTT,CASSVYQRSTDTQYF
.,TRBJ2-1,.,TRBV5-4,13,TGTGCCAGCAGCCAGGAACTAGGCCATGAGCAGTTCTTC,CASSQELGHEQFF
.,TRBJ1-2,.,TRBV30,11,TGTGCCTGGGGCGGGATCTATGGCTACACCTTC,CAWGGIYGYTF
.,TRBJ1-2,.,TRBV12-3/TRBV12-4,13,TGTGCCACCAGACCATCTCCTTTTGGTGGCTACACCTTC,CATRPSPFGGYTF
few,TRBJ1-1,TRBD1,TRBV6-5,11,TGTGCCAGCGGGACAGGCACTGAAGCTTTCTTT,CASGTGTEAFF
.,TRBJ1-2,.,TRBV19,12,TGTGCCACCTCGACCGGGACCTATGGCTACACCTTC,CATSTGTYGYTF
.,TRBJ1-1,.,TRBV29-1,13,TGCAGCGTCGTGGACAGTATGAACACTGAAGCTTTCTTT,CSVVDSMNTEAFF
.,TRBJ1-1,.,TRBV28,13,TGTGCCAGCACTTTACCCAGGAACACTGAAGCTTTCTTT,CASTLPRNTEAFF
.,TRBJ1-2,.,TRBV27,13,TGTGCCAGCAGTTTAAGGAGGGGTCGTGGCTACACCTTC,CASSLRRGRGYTF
once,TRBJ2-7,.,TRBV5-4,13,TGTGCCAGCAGCTTGGGGGCCGCCTACGAGCAGTACTTC,CASSLGAAYEQYF
.,TRBJ2-3,TRBD2,TRBV4-1,13,TGCGCCAGCAGCCAATGGACTAGCAAGACGCAGTATTTT,CASSQWTSKTQYF
.,TRBJ2-7,.,TRBV10-3,15,TGTGCCATCAGTGATCCTACAGGCCGTACCTACGAGCAGTACTTC,CAISDPTGRTYEQYF
.,TRBJ2-6,.,TRBV19,16,TGTGCCAGTAGTACAGTTCAGAGCTCTGGGGCCAACGTCCTGACTTTC,CASSTVQSSGANVLTF